The rows below give T cell receptor beta chains drawn from one sample of a study of graft-versus-host responses after intestinal transplantation. These receptors are not linked to any known antigen. Generated by immunoSEQ multiplex PCR, the TCRdb table keeps only in-frame clones and is missing some. Counted here are 85,000 to 100,000 clones, 93% occurring once; the ten biggest clones make up about 2%. Specimen: unstimulated CD8+ T cells sorted from spleen or lymph node cells, collected before intestinal transplant. All receptors come from a human donor who received an intestinal transplant. Each CDR3 is given with its conserved first and last residue. A D gene is named only where the DNA matches it firmly.

CDR3 length	J gene	D gene	V gene	CDR3 protein	CDR3 DNA
14	TRBJ2-7	.	TRBV14	CASSQVLQSYEQYF	TGTGCCAGCAGCCAAGTTCTGCAGTCGTACGAGCAGTACTTC
14	TRBJ2-1	.	TRBV18	CASSPPGSYNEQFF	TGTGCCAGCTCACCTCCGGGGTCCTACAATGAGCAGTTCTTC
13	TRBJ1-3	TRBD1	TRBV4-1	CASSQVTGSTIYF	TGCGCCAGCAGCCAAGTGACAGGGAGCACCATATATTTT
17	TRBJ1-1	.	TRBV11-2	CASSLGQGGFLGTEAFF	TGTGCCAGCAGCTTAGGCCAGGGAGGTTTTTTGGGCACTGAAGCTTTCTTT
15	TRBJ1-2	.	TRBV4-1	CASSQGLAVINGYTF	TGCGCCAGCAGCCAAGGCTTAGCAGTGATCAATGGCTACACCTTC
14	TRBJ2-7	TRBD1	TRBV11-2	CASSPTTGAYEQYF	TGTGCCAGCAGCCCCACGACAGGGGCCTACGAGCAGTACTTC
14	TRBJ1-2	TRBD1	TRBV28	CASSSLRDRDGYTF	TGTGCCAGCAGTTCGCTCCGGGACAGGGATGGCTACACCTTC
15	TRBJ2-3	TRBD2	TRBV6-5	CASRVSGGSTDTQYF	TGTGCCAGCAGGGTTAGCGGGGGGAGCACAGATACGCAGTATTTT
11	TRBJ1-2	.	TRBV7-9	CASSSRGGYTF	TGTGCCAGCAGCTCCCGCGGTGGCTACACCTTC
15	TRBJ2-5	.	TRBV7-6	CASSLADRPQETQYF	TGTGCCAGCAGCTTGGCGGACAGACCCCAAGAGACCCAGTACTTC
14	TRBJ1-1	.	TRBV6-4	CASSPGGGGTEAFF	TGTGCCAGCAGCCCCGGCGGTGGAGGGACTGAAGCTTTCTTT